This TCR beta chain was found in a study of blood T cell repertoires in COVID-19. At the level of the study: Both acute and convalescent COVID-19 samples were obtained from the United States, Italy and Spain.

Trimming took 4 bases from V and 3 from J, leaving 9 bases between them. The CDR3 extends over 13 amino acids. Germline loops: CDR1 SGDLS, CDR2 YYNGEE. The method was immunoSEQ multiplex PCR; TCRdb's version includes in-frame clones alone and lacks a portion of them. The sample has some 160,000 clones, about 85% seen once. What was sequenced was peripheral blood. The chain is built from TRBV9 and TRBJ2-3; D call uncertain. This TCR was sampled from a man aged 70 or older who had recovered from COVID-19. DNA for the CDR3: TGTGCCAGCAGCTCCCATAGAACAGATACGCAGTATTTT. Its protein product is CASSSHRTDTQYF.